This TCR beta chain was captured in a study of T cell repertoires in cytomegalovirus infection. Study background: Matching HLA type and CMV infection were both indicated by public TCR beta signatures. General study results and limits: Cumulative frequency (of public TCR beta family members) identified carriers of CMV plus the relevant HLA.

A remark on this clonotype: Its target is unknown.

MiXCR was run by TCRdb on the reads, yielding one entry per CDR3 protein. The table shows 200,000 or so distinct CDR3 sequences, with about 39% occurring only once. There are 14 residues in the CDR3. Germline V CDR1 and CDR2: SGHVS, FNYEAQ. The J segment lost 3 bases and the V segment lost 4 bases, leaving 5 bases of the junction unmatched. Sample: CD8+ T cells from cultured PBMCs, taken from culture after CMV antigen stimulation. The chain uses TRBV7-6 and TRBJ2-7; 8 bases align to TRBD1. The clonotype comes from a human donor in good health (CMV status not recorded). Some clones in this sample may be carry-over from other donors' samples. CDR3 sequence (DNA): TGTGCCAGCAGCTATGACAGGGGCAACTACGAGCAGTACTTC. This sequence encodes CASSYDRGNYEQYF. The complete variable domain, with remaining parts taken from reference TRBV7-6 and TRBJ2-7, reads GAGVSQSPRYKVTKRGQDVALRCDPISGHVSLYWYRQALGQGPEFLTYFNYEAQQDKSGLPNDRFSAERPEGSISTLTIQRTEQRDSAMYRCASSYDRGNYEQYFGPGTRLTVT.